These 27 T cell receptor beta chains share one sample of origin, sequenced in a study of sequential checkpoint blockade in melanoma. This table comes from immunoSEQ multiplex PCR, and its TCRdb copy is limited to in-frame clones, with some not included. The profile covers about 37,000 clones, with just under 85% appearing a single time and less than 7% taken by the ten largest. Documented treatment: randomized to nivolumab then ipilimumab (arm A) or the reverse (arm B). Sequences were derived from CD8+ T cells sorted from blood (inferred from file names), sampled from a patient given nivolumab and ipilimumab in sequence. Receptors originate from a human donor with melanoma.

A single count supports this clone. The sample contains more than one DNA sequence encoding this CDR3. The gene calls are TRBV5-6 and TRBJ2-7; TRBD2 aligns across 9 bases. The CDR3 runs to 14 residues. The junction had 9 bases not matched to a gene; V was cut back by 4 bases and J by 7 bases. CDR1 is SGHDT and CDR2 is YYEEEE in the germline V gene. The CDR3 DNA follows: TGTGCCAGCAGCGAGGATAGCGGGAGAGGGGAGCAGTACTTC. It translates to CASSEDSGRGEQYF.

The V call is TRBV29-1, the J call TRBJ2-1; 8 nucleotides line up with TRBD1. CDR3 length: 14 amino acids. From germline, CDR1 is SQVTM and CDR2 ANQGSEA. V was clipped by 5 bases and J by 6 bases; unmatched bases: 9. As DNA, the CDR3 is TGCAGCGTTTTAAGTCAGGGGGCTGTCAATGAGCAGTTCTTC. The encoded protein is CSVLSQGAVNEQFF.

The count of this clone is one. The CDR3 sequence is CASTPDGRGYEQYF. In DNA form, the CDR3 reads TGTGCCAGTACCCCCGACGGTCGGGGCTACGAGCAGTACTTC. V usage is TRBV19 and J usage is TRBJ2-7; D may be TRBD2 (5 bases). Germline assignment: CDR1 LNHDA and CDR2 SQIVND (reference sequence). This CDR3 region has 14 residues. The ends were cut back, 7 bases at V and 3 bases at J, with 16 bases in the middle.

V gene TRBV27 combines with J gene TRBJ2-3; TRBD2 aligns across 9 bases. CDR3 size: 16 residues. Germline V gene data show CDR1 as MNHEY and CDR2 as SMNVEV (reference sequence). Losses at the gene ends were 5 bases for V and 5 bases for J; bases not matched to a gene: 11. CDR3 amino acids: CASSPRGGRAVDTQYF. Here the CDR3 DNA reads TGTGCCAGCAGTCCTCGGGGCGGGAGGGCCGTAGATACGCAGTATTTT.

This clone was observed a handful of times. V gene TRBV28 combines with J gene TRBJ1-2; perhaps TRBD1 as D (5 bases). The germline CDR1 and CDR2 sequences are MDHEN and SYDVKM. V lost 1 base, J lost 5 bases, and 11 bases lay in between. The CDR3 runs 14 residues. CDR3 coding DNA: TGTGCCAGCAGTTTATACGCAGGGTGGTATGGCTACACCTTC. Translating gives CASSLYAGWYGYTF.

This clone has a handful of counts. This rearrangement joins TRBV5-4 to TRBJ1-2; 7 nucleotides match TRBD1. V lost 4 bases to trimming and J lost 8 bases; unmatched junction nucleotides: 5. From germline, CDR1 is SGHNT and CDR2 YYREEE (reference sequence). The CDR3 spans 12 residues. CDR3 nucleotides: TGTGCCAGCAGCCCAACAGGGGAAGGCTACACCTTC. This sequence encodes CASSPTGEGYTF.

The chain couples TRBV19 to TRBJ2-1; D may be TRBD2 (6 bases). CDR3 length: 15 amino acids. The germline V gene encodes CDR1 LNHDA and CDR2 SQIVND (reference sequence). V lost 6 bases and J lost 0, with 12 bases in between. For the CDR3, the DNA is TGTGCCAGTAGGTTAAGGGACTCCTCCTACAATGAGCAGTTCTTC. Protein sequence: CASRLRDSSYNEQFF.

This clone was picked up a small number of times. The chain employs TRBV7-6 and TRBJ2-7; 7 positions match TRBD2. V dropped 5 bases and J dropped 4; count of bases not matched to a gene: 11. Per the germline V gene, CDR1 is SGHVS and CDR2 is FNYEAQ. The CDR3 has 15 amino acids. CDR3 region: CASSPSWGEGYEQYF. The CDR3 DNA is TGTGCCAGCAGCCCTTCATGGGGGGAGGGGTACGAGCAGTACTTC.

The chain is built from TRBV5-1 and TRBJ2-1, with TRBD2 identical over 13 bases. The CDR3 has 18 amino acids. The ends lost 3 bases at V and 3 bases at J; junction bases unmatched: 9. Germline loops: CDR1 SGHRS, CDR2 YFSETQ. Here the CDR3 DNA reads TGCGCCAGCAGCTCCGGACTAGCGGGAGCTAACCTCTACAATGAGCAGTTCTTC. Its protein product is CASSSGLAGANLYNEQFF.

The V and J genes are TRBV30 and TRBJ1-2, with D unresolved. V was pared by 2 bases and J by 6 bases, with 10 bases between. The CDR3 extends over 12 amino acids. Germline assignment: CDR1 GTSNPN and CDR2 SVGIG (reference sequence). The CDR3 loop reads CAWSPAQNGYTF. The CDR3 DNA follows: TGTGCCTGGAGTCCCGCACAGAATGGCTACACCTTC.

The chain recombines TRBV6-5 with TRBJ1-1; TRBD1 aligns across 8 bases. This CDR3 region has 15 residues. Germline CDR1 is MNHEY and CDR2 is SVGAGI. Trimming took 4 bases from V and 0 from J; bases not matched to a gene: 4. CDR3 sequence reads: CASSFGTGMNTEAFF. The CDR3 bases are TGTGCCAGCAGTTTTGGGACAGGAATGAACACTGAAGCTTTCTTT.

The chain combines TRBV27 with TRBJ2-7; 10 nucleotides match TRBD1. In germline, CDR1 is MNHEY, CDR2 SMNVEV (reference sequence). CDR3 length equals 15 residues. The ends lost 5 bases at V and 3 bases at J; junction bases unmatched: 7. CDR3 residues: CASSPLGTGDYEQYF. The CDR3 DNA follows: TGTGCCAGCAGTCCCCTCGGGACAGGGGACTACGAGCAGTACTTC.

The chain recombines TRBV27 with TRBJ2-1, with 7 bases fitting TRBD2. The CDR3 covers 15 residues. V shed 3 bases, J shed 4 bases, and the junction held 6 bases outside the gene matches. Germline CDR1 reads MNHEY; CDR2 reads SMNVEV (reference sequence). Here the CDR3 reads CASSFSGVTYNEQFF. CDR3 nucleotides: TGTGCCAGCAGTTTCAGCGGGGTGACTTACAATGAGCAGTTCTTC.

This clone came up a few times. The CDR3 spells CASSLDSSYNEQFF. CDR3 nucleotides: TGTGCCAGCAGTCTGGACAGCTCCTACAATGAGCAGTTCTTC. The genes are TRBV2 and TRBJ2-1; tentatively, D is TRBD1 (6 bases). The CDR3 totals 14 residues. Germline values: CDR1 SNHLY, CDR2 FYNNEI. The V gene lost 5 bases and the J gene lost 0 bases, with 8 bases spanning the gap. Full variable domain (remainder filled in from reference TRBV2 and TRBJ2-1): EPEVTQTPSHQVTQMGQEVILRCVPISNHLYFYWYRQILGQKVEFLVSFYNNEISEKSEIFDDQFSVERPDGSNFTLKIRSTKLEDSAMYFCASSLDSSYNEQFFGPGTRLTVL.

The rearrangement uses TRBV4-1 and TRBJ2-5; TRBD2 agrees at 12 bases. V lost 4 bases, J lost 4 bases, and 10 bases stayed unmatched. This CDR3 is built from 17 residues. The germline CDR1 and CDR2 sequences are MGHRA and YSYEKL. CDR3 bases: TGCGCCAGCAGCCGGCTAGCGGGAGGGTCCCCACGAGAGACCCAGTACTTC. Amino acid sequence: CASSRLAGGSPRETQYF.

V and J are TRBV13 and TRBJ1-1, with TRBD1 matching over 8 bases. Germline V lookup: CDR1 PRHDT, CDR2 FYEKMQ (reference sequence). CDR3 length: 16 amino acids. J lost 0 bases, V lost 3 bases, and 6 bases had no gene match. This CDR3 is CASSFRDRRMNTEAFF. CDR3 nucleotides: TGTGCCAGCAGCTTCCGGGACAGGCGAATGAACACTGAAGCTTTCTTT.

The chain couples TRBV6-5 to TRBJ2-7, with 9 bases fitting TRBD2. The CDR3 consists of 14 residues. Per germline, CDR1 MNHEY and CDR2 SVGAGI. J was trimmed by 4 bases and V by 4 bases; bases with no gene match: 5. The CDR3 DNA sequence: TGTGCCAGCAGTTTGGGACTAGCTCCGTACGAGCAGTACTTC. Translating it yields CASSLGLAPYEQYF.

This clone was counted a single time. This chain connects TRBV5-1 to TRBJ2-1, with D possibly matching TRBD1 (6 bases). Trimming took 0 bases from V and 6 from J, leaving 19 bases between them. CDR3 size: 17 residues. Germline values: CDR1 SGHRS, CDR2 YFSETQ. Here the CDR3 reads CASSLGEGEIIGNEQFF. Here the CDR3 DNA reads TGCGCCAGCAGCTTGGGAGAGGGGGAGATTATCGGCAATGAGCAGTTCTTC.

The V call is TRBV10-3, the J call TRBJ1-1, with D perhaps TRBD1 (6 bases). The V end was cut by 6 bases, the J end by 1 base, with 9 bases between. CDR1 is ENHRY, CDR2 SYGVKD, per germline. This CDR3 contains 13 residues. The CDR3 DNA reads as TGTGCCATCAGACAGGGCCAGAACACTGAAGCTTTCTTT. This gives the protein CAIRQGQNTEAFF.

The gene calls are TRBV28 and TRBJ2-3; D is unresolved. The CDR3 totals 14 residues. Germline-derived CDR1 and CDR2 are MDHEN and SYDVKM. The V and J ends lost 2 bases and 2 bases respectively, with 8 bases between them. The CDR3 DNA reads TGTGCCAGCAGTTTAGCCAGTTTCACAGATACGCAGTATTTT. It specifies CASSLASFTDTQYF.

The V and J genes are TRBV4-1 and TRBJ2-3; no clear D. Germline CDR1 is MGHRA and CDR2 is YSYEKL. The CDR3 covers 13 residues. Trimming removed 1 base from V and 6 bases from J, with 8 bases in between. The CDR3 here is CASSQGATDTQYF. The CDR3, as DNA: TGCGCCAGCAGCCAAGGGGCGACGGATACGCAGTATTTT.

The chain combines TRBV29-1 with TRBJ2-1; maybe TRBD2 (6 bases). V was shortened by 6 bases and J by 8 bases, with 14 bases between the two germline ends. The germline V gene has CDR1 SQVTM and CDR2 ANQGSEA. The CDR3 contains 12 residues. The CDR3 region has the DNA TGCAGCGTCCCGGGACTGCGCCATGAGCAGTTCTTC. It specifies CSVPGLRHEQFF.

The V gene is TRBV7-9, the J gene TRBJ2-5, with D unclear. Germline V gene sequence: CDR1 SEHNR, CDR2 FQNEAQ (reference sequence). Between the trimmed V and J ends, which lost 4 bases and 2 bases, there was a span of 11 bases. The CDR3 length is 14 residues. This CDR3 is CASSSDVSQETQYF. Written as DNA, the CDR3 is TGTGCCAGCAGCTCCGATGTCAGTCAAGAGACCCAGTACTTC.

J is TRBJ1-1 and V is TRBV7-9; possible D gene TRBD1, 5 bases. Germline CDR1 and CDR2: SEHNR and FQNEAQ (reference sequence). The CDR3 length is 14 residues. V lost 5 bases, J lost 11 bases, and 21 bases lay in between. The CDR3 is CASSDRGTTWDAFF. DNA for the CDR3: TGTGCCAGCAGCGATCGCGGGACGACGTGGGACGCTTTCTTT.

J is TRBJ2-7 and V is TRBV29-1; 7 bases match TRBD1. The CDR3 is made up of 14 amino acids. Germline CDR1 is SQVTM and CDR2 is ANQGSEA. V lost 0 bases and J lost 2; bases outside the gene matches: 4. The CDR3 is CSVEDRDSPYEQYF. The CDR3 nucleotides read TGCAGCGTTGAAGACAGGGACAGTCCCTACGAGCAGTACTTC.

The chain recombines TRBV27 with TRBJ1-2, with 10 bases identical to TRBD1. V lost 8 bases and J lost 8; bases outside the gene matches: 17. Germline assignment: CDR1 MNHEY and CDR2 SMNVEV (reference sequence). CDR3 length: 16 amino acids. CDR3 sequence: CASQDRDRGELWGYTF. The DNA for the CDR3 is TGTGCCAGCCAAGACCGGGACAGGGGAGAACTTTGGGGCTACACCTTC.

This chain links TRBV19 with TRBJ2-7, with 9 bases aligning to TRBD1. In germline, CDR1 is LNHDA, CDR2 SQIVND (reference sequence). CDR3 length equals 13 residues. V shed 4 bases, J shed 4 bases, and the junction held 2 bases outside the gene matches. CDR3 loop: CASSTGQGYEQYF. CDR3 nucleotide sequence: TGTGCCAGTAGTACGGGACAGGGTTACGAGCAGTACTTC.